These T cell receptor beta chains were read from a single sample in a study of glioma-infiltrating T cells. TCRdb independently ran MiXCR on the multiplex PCR reads; one entry per CDR3 protein. The sample carries roughly 120,000 distinct CDR3 sequences, 20% to 25% recorded once. The sample consisted of glioma tissue, nonneoplastic brain tissue, or PBMCs (not recorded which). The source is a human donor with low-grade glioma or glioblastoma, undergoing nonglioma brain surgery, or in good health (not recorded which). Both conserved end residues are part of each CDR3. A D gene is named only where the DNA matches it firmly. Clone size, where shown, is once, few, many, or a class for clones that have expanded.

j_gene,abundance,d_gene,v_gene,CDR3nt,CDR3aa
TRBJ2-2,many,TRBD1,TRBV20-1,TGCAGTGCTAGAGATCCCAGGGGGATGAACACCGGGGAGCTGTTTTTT,CSARDPRGMNTGELFF
TRBJ1-2,many,-,TRBV6-2/TRBV6-3,TGTGCCAGCAGTTTTGGGGCCTCCGGGTATGGCTACACCTTC,CASSFGASGYGYTF
TRBJ2-6,many,-,TRBV28,TGTGCCAGCAGACCCGAGGTGGGGGCCAACGTCCTGACTTTC,CASRPEVGANVLTF
TRBJ2-7,many,TRBD2,TRBV29-1,TGCAGCGGGACTAGCGATAGCTCCTACGAGCAGTACTTC,CSGTSDSSYEQYF
TRBJ2-5,many,TRBD1,TRBV6-1,TGTGCCAGCAGTGGAAAGGGACAGGGGGCTGGCGAGACCCAGTACTTC,CASSGKGQGAGETQYF
TRBJ1-4,-,-,TRBV5-8,TGTGCCAGCAGCTACCAGGGAGGCACTAATGAAAAACTGTTTTTT,CASSYQGGTNEKLFF
TRBJ1-1,-,-,TRBV27,TGTGCCAGCAGTACCCGGAGCGGGCACGCTGAAGCTTTCTTC,CASSTRSGHAEAFF
TRBJ2-7,many,-,TRBV6-1,TGTGCCAGCAGTGAAGAGGGCGGTATGTCCTACGAGCAGTACTTC,CASSEEGGMSYEQYF
TRBJ2-3,many,TRBD2,TRBV20-1,TGCAGTGCTAGAGCGGCTAGCGGGAGGGCCCCAGATACGCAGTATTTT,CSARAASGRAPDTQYF
TRBJ2-7,many,TRBD2,TRBV7-9,TGTGCCAGCAGCTTAACCGGACTAGCGGGCTCCTACGAGCAGTACTTC,CASSLTGLAGSYEQYF
TRBJ1-5,few,-,TRBV7-9,TGTGCCAGCAGCGTAGGGGTAGACAGACATCAGCCCCAGCATTTT,CASSVGVDRHQPQHF
TRBJ2-6,few,TRBD1,TRBV10-3,TGTGCCATCAGTCGGACAGGGATTTCTTCTGGGGCCAACGTCCTGACTTTC,CAISRTGISSGANVLTF
TRBJ2-7,many,-,TRBV12-3/TRBV12-4,TGTGCCAGCAGTTCCTTCCTAGGTGGGGCTCCCTACGAGCAGTACTTC,CASSSFLGGAPYEQYF
TRBJ2-1,-,TRBD2,TRBV7-2,TGTGCCAGCAGCTTACTCGACACTAGCGGGAATGAGCAGTCCTTC,CASSLLDTSGNEQSF
TRBJ2-1,many,TRBD2,TRBV4-1,TGCGCCAGCAGCCAAGATCCGGGGGGCTCCTACAATGAGCAGTTCTTC,CASSQDPGGSYNEQFF
TRBJ2-7,many,TRBD1,TRBV6-1,TGTGCCACCCTAACGGACAGGGGGCAGTACTTC,CATLTDRGQYF
TRBJ2-5,many,TRBD1,TRBV28,TGTGCCAGCAGGCAGGGGGCCTGGGAGACCCAGTACTTC,CASRQGAWETQYF
TRBJ2-2,many,TRBD1,TRBV6-1,TGTGCCAGCAGTGGACAGGGGGAGATTTCCTCCGGGGAGCTGTTTTTT,CASSGQGEISSGELFF
TRBJ2-3,many,-,TRBV19,TGTGCCAGTAGTATAGATGGCTTCACAGATACGCAGTATTTT,CASSIDGFTDTQYF
TRBJ1-6,many,-,TRBV27,TGTGCCAGCAGTCCAAACCGCCGGGGTTCACCCCTCCACTTT,CASSPNRRGSPLHF
TRBJ2-7,-,-,TRBV4-1,TGCGCCCGCCGCCCCGCGTGGCCCGGGGGCTCCGCGCAGTCCTTC,CARRPAWPGGSAQSF
TRBJ2-7,many,TRBD2,TRBV27,TGTGCCAGCACTAGTAGCGGGATAACCAACGAGCAGTACTTC,CASTSSGITNEQYF
TRBJ1-2,many,-,TRBV7-9,TGTGCCAGCAGCCCACATCCCGATGGACGACTAACCTTC,CASSPHPDGRLTF
TRBJ2-3,many,-,TRBV7-9,TGTGCCAGCAACCCTTCATACACAGATACGCAGTATTTT,CASNPSYTDTQYF
TRBJ2-7,many,-,TRBV7-9,TGTGCCAGCAGCTCCCGGGAGAACCACGAGCAGTACTTC,CASSSRENHEQYF
TRBJ1-1,many,-,TRBV6-1,TGTGCCAGCACCGGGAGCGACGGCCCCAACACTGAAGCTTTCTTT,CASTGSDGPNTEAFF
TRBJ2-1,many,-,TRBV7-2,TGTGCCAGCAGCTTAGCGGTTACTAGCCATGAGCAGTTCTTC,CASSLAVTSHEQFF
TRBJ1-1,many,TRBD1,TRBV5-1,TGCGCCAGCAGCTTTGCCAGGGGGTTAGACACTGAAGCTTTCTTT,CASSFARGLDTEAFF
TRBJ2-2,few,-,TRBV19,TGTGCCAGTAGTCCCGGGACTCGCTACACCGGGGAGCTGTTTTTT,CASSPGTRYTGELFF
TRBJ2-7,-,-,TRBV15,TGTGCCACCAGCCTTAATATCCCACCTCACGAGCAGTACTTC,CATSLNIPPHEQYF
TRBJ1-2,many,-,TRBV28,TGTGCCAGCAGTAGAAGAACAGGGACTAACTATGGCTACACCTTC,CASSRRTGTNYGYTF
TRBJ2-3,many,TRBD2,TRBV24-1,TGTGCCACCAGTGGTTCAGGACTAGAACCAGATACGCAGTATTTT,CATSGSGLEPDTQYF
TRBJ1-3,many,-,TRBV25-1,TGTGCCAGCAGGGGCAGGACCTCTGGAAACACCATATATTTT,CASRGRTSGNTIYF
TRBJ1-1,many,-,TRBV7-9,TGTGCCAGCAAAAACGGTTGGACTGAAGCTTTCTTT,CASKNGWTEAFF
TRBJ1-2,-,-,TRBV4-1,TGCGCCAGCAGCCAAACCAGGGCCGGCGCCTATGGCTACACCTTC,CASSQTRAGAYGYTF
TRBJ1-3,many,-,TRBV27,TGTGCCAGCAGTTCGACCCTCTCTGGAAACACCATATATTTT,CASSSTLSGNTIYF
TRBJ2-1,many,TRBD2,TRBV10-3,TGTGCCATCAGGGGGAGGGAGGGGATTCAGCAGTTCTTC,CAIRGREGIQQFF
TRBJ2-7,few,TRBD2,TRBV18,TGTGCCAGCTCACCACCGGCGGGGGACGAGCAGTACTTC,CASSPPAGDEQYF
TRBJ2-7,many,-,TRBV7-2,TGTGCCAGCAGCTCCCACGGTGGGGGCGGCTCCTACGAGCAGTACTTC,CASSSHGGGGSYEQYF
TRBJ2-7,-,-,TRBV7-2,TGTGCCAGCACCTTGCAGAGGGGTTGCGAGCAGTACTTC,CASTLQRGCEQYF
TRBJ2-2,many,-,TRBV7-2,TGTGCCAGCAGCTTTGGGACTAACACCGGGGAGCTGTTTTTT,CASSFGTNTGELFF
TRBJ2-3,many,-,TRBV6-1,TGTGCCAGCAGGTCAATAGCGACAGATACGCAGTATTTT,CASRSIATDTQYF
TRBJ2-7,many,-,TRBV6-1,TGTGCCAGCTACGCGTCGGACACCTACGAGCAGTACTTC,CASYASDTYEQYF
TRBJ2-3,-,-,TRBV6-4,TGTGCCAGCGGCGGAGGCGGGGTCCAAGATACGCAGTATTTT,CASGGGGVQDTQYF
TRBJ1-3,-,-,TRBV3-1,TGTGCCAGCAGCGTATCTGGAAACACCATATATTTT,CASSVSGNTIYF
TRBJ2-2,many,TRBD1,TRBV6-1,TGTGCCAGCAGTTCCCCGGGACAGGTTCCCGGGGAGCTGTTTTTT,CASSSPGQVPGELFF
TRBJ1-3,-,TRBD1,TRBV7-2,TGTGCCAGCAGCTTAGTAGGGCAGGGGGTTTCCGGAAACACCATATATTTT,CASSLVGQGVSGNTIYF
TRBJ2-1,many,TRBD1,TRBV3-1,TGTGCCAGCAGCCGACAGGGGATGGGGTCCTACAATGAGCAGTTCTTC,CASSRQGMGSYNEQFF
TRBJ2-3,many,TRBD1,TRBV7-9,TGTGCCAGCAGCTTAGGTCCGGGACAGTTCACAGATACGCAGTATTTT,CASSLGPGQFTDTQYF
TRBJ2-3,-,-,TRBV7-2,TGTGCCAGCATCTTAGCGCGGGACATGTCCCTCCGACGGACAGATACGCAGTATTTT,CASILARDMSLRRTDTQYF
TRBJ2-3,-,-,TRBV28,TGTGCCAGCACTAGGGGAGCCCGGAGCACAGATAAGCAGTATTTT,CASTRGARSTDKQYF
TRBJ2-2,many,-,TRBV19,TGTGCCAGTACCGAAAATGGGTTCGGGGAGCTGTTTTTT,CASTENGFGELFF
TRBJ2-5,many,-,TRBV15,TGTGCCACCAGCAGGCGACATCAAGAGACCCAGTACTTC,CATSRRHQETQYF
TRBJ2-2,many,TRBD1,TRBV7-2,TGTGCCAGCAGCTCGGGACAGCCCCCCGGGGAGCTGTTTTTT,CASSSGQPPGELFF
TRBJ2-5,once,TRBD2,TRBV20-1,TGCAGTGCTGGAGATGGGGATAGCGGGAGCAAGACCCAGTACTTC,CSAGDGDSGSKTQYF
TRBJ2-7,-,-,TRBV4-1,TGCGCCAGCAGCCAGCCCTACACCCTTCTCCTCTACGAGCAGTACTTC,CASSQPYTLLLYEQYF
TRBJ2-3,few,-,TRBV5-1,TGCGCCAGCAGTATTAACGTGGGTCAAAGCACAGATACGCAGTATTTT,CASSINVGQSTDTQYF